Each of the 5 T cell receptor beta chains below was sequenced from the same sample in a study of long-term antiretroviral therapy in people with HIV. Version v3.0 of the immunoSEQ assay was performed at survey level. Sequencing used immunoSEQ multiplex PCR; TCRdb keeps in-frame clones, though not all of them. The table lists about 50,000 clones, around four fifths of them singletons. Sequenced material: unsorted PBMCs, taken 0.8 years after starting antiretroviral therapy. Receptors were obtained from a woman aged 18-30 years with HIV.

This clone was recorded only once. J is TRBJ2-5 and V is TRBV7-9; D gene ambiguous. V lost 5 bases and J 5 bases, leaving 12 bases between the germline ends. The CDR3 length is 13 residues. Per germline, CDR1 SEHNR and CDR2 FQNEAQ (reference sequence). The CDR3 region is CASSQALWETQYF. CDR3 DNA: TGTGCCAGCAGCCAGGCGTTGTGGGAGACCCAGTACTTC.

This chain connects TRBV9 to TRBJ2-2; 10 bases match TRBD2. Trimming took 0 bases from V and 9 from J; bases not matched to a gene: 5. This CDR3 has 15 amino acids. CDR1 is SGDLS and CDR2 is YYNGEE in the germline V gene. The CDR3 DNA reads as TGTGCCAGCAGCGTAGAGGGACTAGCGCGGCGGGAGCTGTTTTTT. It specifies CASSVEGLARRELFF.

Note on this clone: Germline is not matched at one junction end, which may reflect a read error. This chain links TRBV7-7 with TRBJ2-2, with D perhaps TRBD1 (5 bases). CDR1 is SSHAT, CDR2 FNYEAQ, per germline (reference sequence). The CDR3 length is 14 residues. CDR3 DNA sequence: TGTGCTAGCAGCTTAAGCCAGGGAACCGGGGAGCTGTTTTTT. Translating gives CASSLSQGTGELFF. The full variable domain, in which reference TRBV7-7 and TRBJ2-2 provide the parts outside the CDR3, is GAGVSQSPRYKVTKRGQDVTLRCDPISSHATLYWYQQALGQGPEFLTYFNYEAQPDKSGLPSDRFSAERPEGSISTLTIQRTEQRDSAMYRCASSLSQGTGELFFGEGSRLTVL.

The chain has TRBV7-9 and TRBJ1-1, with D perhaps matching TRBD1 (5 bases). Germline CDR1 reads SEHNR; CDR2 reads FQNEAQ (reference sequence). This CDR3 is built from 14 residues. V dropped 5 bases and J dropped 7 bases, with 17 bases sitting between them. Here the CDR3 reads CASSRDREKIEAFF. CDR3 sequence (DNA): TGTGCCAGCAGCCGGGACCGCGAAAAGATTGAAGCTTTCTTT.

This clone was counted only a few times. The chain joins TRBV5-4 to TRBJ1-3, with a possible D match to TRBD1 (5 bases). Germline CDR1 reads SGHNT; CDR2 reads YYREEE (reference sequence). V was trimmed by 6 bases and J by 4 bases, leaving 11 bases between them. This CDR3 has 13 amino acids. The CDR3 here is CASTLQGGNTIYF. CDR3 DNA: TGTGCCAGCACCCTTCAGGGAGGAAACACCATATATTTT.